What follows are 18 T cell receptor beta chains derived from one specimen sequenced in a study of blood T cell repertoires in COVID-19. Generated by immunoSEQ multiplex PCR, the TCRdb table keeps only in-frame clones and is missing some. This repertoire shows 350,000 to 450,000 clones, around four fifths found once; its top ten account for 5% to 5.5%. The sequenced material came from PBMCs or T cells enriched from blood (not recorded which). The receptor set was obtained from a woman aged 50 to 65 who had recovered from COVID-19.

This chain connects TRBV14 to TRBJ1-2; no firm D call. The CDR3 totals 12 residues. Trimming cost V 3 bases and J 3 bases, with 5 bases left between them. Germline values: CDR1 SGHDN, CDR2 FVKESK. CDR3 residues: CASSQTYYGYTF. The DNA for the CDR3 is TGTGCCAGCAGCCAGACATACTATGGCTACACCTTC.

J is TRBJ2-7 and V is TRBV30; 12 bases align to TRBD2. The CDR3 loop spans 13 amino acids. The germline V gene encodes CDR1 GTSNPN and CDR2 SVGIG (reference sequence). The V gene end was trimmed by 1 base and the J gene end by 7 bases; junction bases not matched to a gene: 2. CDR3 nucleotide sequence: TGTGCCTGGAGTGGACTAGCGGGAGAAGAGCAGTACTTC. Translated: CAWSGLAGEEQYF. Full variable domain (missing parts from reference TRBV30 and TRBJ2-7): SQTIHQWPATLVQPVGSPLSLECTVEGTSNPNLYWYRQAAGRGLQLLFYSVGIGQISSEVPQNLSASRPQDRQFILSSKKLLLSDSGFYLCAWSGLAGEEQYFGPGTRLTVT.

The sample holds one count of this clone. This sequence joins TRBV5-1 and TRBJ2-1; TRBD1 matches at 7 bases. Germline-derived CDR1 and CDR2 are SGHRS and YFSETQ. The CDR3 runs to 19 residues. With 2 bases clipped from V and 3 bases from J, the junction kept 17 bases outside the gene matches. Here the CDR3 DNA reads TGCGCCAGCAGCTTAGGGGGCAAAGGACTCGCGGGTGTCTACAATGAGCAGTTCTTC. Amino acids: CASSLGGKGLAGVYNEQFF.

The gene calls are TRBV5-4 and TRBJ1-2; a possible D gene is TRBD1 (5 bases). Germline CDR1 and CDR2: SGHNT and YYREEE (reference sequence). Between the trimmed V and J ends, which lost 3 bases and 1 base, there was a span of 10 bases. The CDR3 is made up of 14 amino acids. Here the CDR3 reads CASSYWGVNYGYTF. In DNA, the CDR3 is TGTGCCAGCAGCTACTGGGGGGTTAACTATGGCTACACCTTC.

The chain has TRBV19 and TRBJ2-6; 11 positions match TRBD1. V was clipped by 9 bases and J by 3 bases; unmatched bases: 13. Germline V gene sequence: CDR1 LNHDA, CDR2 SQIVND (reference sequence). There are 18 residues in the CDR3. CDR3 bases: TGTGCCAGCTGTGCCCTCGGACAGGGGGCGGGTGGGGCCAACGTCCTGACTTTC. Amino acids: CASCALGQGAGGANVLTF.

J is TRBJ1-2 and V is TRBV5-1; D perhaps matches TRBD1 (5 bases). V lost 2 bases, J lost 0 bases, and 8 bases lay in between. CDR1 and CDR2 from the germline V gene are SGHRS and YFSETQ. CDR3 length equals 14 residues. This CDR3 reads CASSFQGTNYGYTF. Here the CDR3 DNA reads TGCGCCAGCAGCTTCCAGGGCACTAACTATGGCTACACCTTC. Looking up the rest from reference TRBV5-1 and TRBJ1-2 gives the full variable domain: KAGVTQTPRYLIKTRGQQVTLSCSPISGHRSVSWYQQTPGQGLQFLFEYFSETQRNKGNFPGRFSGRQFSNSRSEMNVSTLELGDSALYLCASSFQGTNYGYTFGSGTRLTVV.

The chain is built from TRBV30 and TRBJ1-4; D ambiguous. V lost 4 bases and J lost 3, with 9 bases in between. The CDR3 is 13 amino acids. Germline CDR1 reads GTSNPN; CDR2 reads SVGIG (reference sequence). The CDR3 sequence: CAWTPRANEKLFF. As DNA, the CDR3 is TGTGCCTGGACCCCCCGTGCTAATGAAAAACTGTTTTTT.

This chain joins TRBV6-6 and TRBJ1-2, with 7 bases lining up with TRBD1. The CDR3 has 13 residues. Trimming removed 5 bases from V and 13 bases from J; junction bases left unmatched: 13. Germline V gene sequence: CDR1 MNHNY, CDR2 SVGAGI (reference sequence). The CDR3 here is CASSGRGGGPITF. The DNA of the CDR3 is TGTGCCAGCAGTGGTCGAGGGGGCGGCCCTATCACCTTC.

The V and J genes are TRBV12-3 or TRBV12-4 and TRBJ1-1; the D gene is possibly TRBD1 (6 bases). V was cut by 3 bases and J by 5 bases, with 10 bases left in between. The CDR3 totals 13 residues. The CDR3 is CASSLGGPTEAFF. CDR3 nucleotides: TGTGCCAGCAGTTTGGGGGGGCCAACTGAAGCTTTCTTT.

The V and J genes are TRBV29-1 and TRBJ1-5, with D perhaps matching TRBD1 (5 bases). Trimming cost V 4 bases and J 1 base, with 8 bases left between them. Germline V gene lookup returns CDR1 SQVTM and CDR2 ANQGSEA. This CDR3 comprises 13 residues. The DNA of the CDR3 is TGCAGCGTTGCGGACACAAGCAATCAGCCCCAGCATTTT. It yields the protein CSVADTSNQPQHF.

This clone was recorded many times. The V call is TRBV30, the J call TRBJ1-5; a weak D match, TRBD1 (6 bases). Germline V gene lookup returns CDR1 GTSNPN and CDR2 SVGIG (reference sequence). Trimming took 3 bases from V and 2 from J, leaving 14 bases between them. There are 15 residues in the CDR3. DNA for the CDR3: TGTGCCTGGAGCACTGGGGGGGCGGGCAATCAGCCCCAGCATTTT. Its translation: CAWSTGGAGNQPQHF.

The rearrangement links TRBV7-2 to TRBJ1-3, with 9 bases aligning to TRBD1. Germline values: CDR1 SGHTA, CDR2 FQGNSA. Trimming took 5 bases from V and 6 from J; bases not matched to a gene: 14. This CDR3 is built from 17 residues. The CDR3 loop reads CASSPQTGQGSENTIYF. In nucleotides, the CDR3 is TGTGCCAGCAGCCCGCAAACGGGACAGGGCTCGGAAAACACCATATATTTT.

The CDR3 here is CASSRLGGALNTEAFF. The CDR3, as DNA: TGTGCCAGCAGCCGGCTAGGAGGGGCTTTGAACACTGAAGCTTTCTTT. This chain joins TRBV11-1 and TRBJ1-1, with D perhaps matching TRBD1 (5 bases). The CDR3 length is 16 residues. V was shortened by 5 bases and J by 0 bases, with 16 bases between the two germline ends. Looked up from germline, CDR1 is SGHAT and CDR2 is FQDESV (reference sequence).

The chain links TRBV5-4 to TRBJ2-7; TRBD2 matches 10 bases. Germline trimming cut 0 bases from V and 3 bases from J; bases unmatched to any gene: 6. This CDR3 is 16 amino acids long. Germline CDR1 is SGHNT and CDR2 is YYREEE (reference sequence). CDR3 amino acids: CASSLVPSGGIYEQYF. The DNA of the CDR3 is TGTGCCAGCAGCTTGGTGCCTAGCGGGGGTATCTACGAGCAGTACTTC.

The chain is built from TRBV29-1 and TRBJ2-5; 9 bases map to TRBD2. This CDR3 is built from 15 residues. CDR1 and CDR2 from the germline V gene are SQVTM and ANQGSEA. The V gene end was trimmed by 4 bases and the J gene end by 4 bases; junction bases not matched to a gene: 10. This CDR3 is CSVGGSGRSGETQYF. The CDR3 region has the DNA TGCAGCGTTGGGGGGAGCGGGAGGAGTGGAGAGACCCAGTACTTC. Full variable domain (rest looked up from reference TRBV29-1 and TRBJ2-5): SAVISQKPSRDICQRGTSLTIQCQVDSQVTMMFWYRQQPGQSLTLIATANQGSEATYESGFVIDKFPISRPNLTFSTLTVSNMSPEDSSIYLCSVGGSGRSGETQYFGPGTRLLVL.

The DNA for the CDR3 is TGTGCCAGCAGCTTATCCAGCGGGAGTTGGGCCTACAATGAGCAGTTCTTC. Translated: CASSLSSGSWAYNEQFF. The chain employs TRBV7-2 and TRBJ2-1; 8 bases map to TRBD2. Germline V gene lookup returns CDR1 SGHTA and CDR2 FQGNSA. The CDR3 contains 17 residues. V trimming: 2 bases; J trimming: 2 bases; junction bases outside the gene matches: 8.

CDR3 DNA: TGTGCCAGCAGCTTAGGGCCGGGGCAGGGGACTGAAGCTTTCTTT. Residues: CASSLGPGQGTEAFF. This chain links TRBV11-3 with TRBJ1-1; a possible D gene is TRBD1 (6 bases). V shed 1 base and J shed 5 bases, with 14 bases lying between them. From germline, CDR1 is SGHNT and CDR2 YENEEA. CDR3 length: 15 residues.

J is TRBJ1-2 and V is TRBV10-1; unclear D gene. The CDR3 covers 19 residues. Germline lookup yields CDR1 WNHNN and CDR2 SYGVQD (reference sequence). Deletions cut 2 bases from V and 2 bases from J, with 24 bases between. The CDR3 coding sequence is TGCGCCAGCAGTGAGCCGTCGGACTGGAACAAACGCCGAAACTATGGCTACACCTTC. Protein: CASSEPSDWNKRRNYGYTF.